These T cell receptor beta chains were read from a single sample in a study of blood T cells in healthy people across ages. In TCRdb, the 5' RACE reads were re-called with MiXCR into one record per CDR3 protein. The table includes around 780,000 distinct CDR3 sequences, under 30% detected once. These same data were also listed under a study on T cells of mothers and their children.

Sequencing was done on a sample of blood. These receptor sequences come from a boy aged 5-17 years in good health. Each CDR3 is given with its conserved first and last residue. Each record gives: J gene, clone size, V gene, D gene, CDR3 DNA, CDR3 protein. D genes are given only for firm matches. Rows may omit the clone size; those that give it use once, few, many or a size class.

j_gene: TRBJ2-1
abundance: few
v_gene: TRBV14
d_gene: -
CDR3nt: TGTGCCAGCAGCCAAGATGGTAGGAGCTCCTACAATGAGCAGTTCTTC
CDR3aa: CASSQDGRSSYNEQFF

j_gene: TRBJ2-7
abundance: -
v_gene: TRBV6-5
d_gene: TRBD1
CDR3nt: TGTGCCAGCAGTTACTTACCGGGACAGGGGGGTGTCTACGAGCAGTACTTC
CDR3aa: CASSYLPGQGGVYEQYF

j_gene: TRBJ2-5
abundance: -
v_gene: TRBV5-1
d_gene: TRBD2
CDR3nt: TGTGCCAGCAGCTTAGTCCTAGCGGGAGAAGAGACCCAGTACTTC
CDR3aa: CASSLVLAGEETQYF

j_gene: TRBJ1-2
abundance: many
v_gene: TRBV5-1
d_gene: -
CDR3nt: TGCGCCAGCAGCTTTCGAGGGAACTATGGCTACACCTTC
CDR3aa: CASSFRGNYGYTF

j_gene: TRBJ1-2
abundance: -
v_gene: TRBV20-1
d_gene: TRBD1
CDR3nt: TGCAGTGCTAGAGAAGGGGGACAGGAGGCGGGTGGCTACACCTTC
CDR3aa: CSAREGGQEAGGYTF

j_gene: TRBJ2-3
abundance: -
v_gene: TRBV7-9
d_gene: -
CDR3nt: TGTGCCAGCACTTTAGGGGTCAGCACAGATACGCAGTATTTT
CDR3aa: CASTLGVSTDTQYF

j_gene: TRBJ2-1
abundance: few
v_gene: TRBV12-3/TRBV12-4
d_gene: -
CDR3nt: TGTGCCAGCAGTTTCGGCCACTTCAATGAGCAGTTCTTC
CDR3aa: CASSFGHFNEQFF

j_gene: TRBJ2-6
abundance: many
v_gene: TRBV20-1
d_gene: -
CDR3nt: TGCAGTGCTAGAGACGGGGGGCTCGGGGCCAACGTCCTGACTTTC
CDR3aa: CSARDGGLGANVLTF

j_gene: TRBJ1-1
abundance: few
v_gene: TRBV5-5
d_gene: -
CDR3nt: TGTGCCAGCAGCTTGAACGGACACACTGAAGCTTTCTTT
CDR3aa: CASSLNGHTEAFF

j_gene: TRBJ2-1
abundance: few
v_gene: TRBV7-9
d_gene: TRBD1
CDR3nt: TGTGCCGGCGCCGGGACAGGGATTTTTGAGCAGTTCTTC
CDR3aa: CAGAGTGIFEQFF

j_gene: TRBJ2-7
abundance: -
v_gene: TRBV6-5
d_gene: TRBD1
CDR3nt: TGTGCCAGCAGTTATAGACAGGGGAACGAGCAGTACTTC
CDR3aa: CASSYRQGNEQYF

j_gene: TRBJ2-5
abundance: few
v_gene: TRBV12-3/TRBV12-4
d_gene: -
CDR3nt: TGTGCCAGCAGTTTGCTGACCCCGGGGACCCAGTACTTC
CDR3aa: CASSLLTPGTQYF

j_gene: TRBJ2-1
abundance: once
v_gene: TRBV7-9
d_gene: -
CDR3nt: TGTGCCAGCCCAAAACTCGGGGAAGAGTACAATGAGCAGTTCTTC
CDR3aa: CASPKLGEEYNEQFF

j_gene: TRBJ2-7
abundance: few
v_gene: TRBV14
d_gene: -
CDR3nt: TGTGCCAGCAGCCAAGAATACAGGGTTAATAGCTACGAGCAGTACTTC
CDR3aa: CASSQEYRVNSYEQYF

j_gene: TRBJ2-7
abundance: -
v_gene: TRBV7-2
d_gene: -
CDR3nt: TGTGCCAGCAGCTTAAACAGCGGTGGCTCCTACGAGCAGTACTTC
CDR3aa: CASSLNSGGSYEQYF

j_gene: TRBJ2-2
abundance: few
v_gene: TRBV2
d_gene: -
CDR3nt: TGTGCCAGCAGTGTCTCGAGGAACACCGGGGAGCTGTTTTTT
CDR3aa: CASSVSRNTGELFF

j_gene: TRBJ2-1
abundance: -
v_gene: TRBV3-1
d_gene: TRBD2
CDR3nt: TGTGCCAGCAGCCGCGGGGGGTCCGCCTACAATGAGCAGTTCTTC
CDR3aa: CASSRGGSAYNEQFF

j_gene: TRBJ1-6
abundance: -
v_gene: TRBV3-1
d_gene: -
CDR3nt: TGTGCCAGCAGTCGTAATTATCCGGGACGGAGCTCCTATAATTCACCCCTCCACTTT
CDR3aa: CASSRNYPGRSSYNSPLHF

j_gene: TRBJ2-4
abundance: -
v_gene: TRBV6-1
d_gene: -
CDR3nt: TGTGCCAGCCTAGAGCTAGCCAAAAACATTCAGTACTTC
CDR3aa: CASLELAKNIQYF

j_gene: TRBJ2-7
abundance: few
v_gene: TRBV24-1
d_gene: -
CDR3nt: TGTGCCACCCGGACGGGGCGAATCTCCTACGAGCAGTACTTC
CDR3aa: CATRTGRISYEQYF

j_gene: TRBJ2-5
abundance: few
v_gene: TRBV29-1
d_gene: -
CDR3nt: TGCAGCGTTGAAAGGTCGAGGGGGGAGACCCAGTACTTC
CDR3aa: CSVERSRGETQYF

j_gene: TRBJ2-3
abundance: -
v_gene: TRBV18
d_gene: -
CDR3nt: TGTGCCAGCTCACCGTCCCAACTAGCCTCAGATACGCAGTATTTT
CDR3aa: CASSPSQLASDTQYF

j_gene: TRBJ2-1
abundance: -
v_gene: TRBV27
d_gene: -
CDR3nt: TGTGCCAGCTCTCCGCGTCGGACCAATGAGCAGTTCTTC
CDR3aa: CASSPRRTNEQFF

j_gene: TRBJ1-2
abundance: few
v_gene: TRBV2
d_gene: -
CDR3nt: TGTGCCAGCAGCGAGGATACCTTAGACTATGGCTACACCTTC
CDR3aa: CASSEDTLDYGYTF

j_gene: TRBJ2-4
abundance: -
v_gene: TRBV2
d_gene: -
CDR3nt: TGTGCCAGCAGTGAAGATCAGGGGACGGGAAACATTCAGTACTTC
CDR3aa: CASSEDQGTGNIQYF

j_gene: TRBJ2-7
abundance: -
v_gene: TRBV20-1
d_gene: -
CDR3nt: TGCAGTGCCGCCACCGGGGGCTACGAGCAGTACTTC
CDR3aa: CSAATGGYEQYF

j_gene: TRBJ1-4
abundance: -
v_gene: TRBV19
d_gene: TRBD1
CDR3nt: TGTGCCAGTAGTGCATACAGGGGAACTAATGAAAAACTGTTTTTT
CDR3aa: CASSAYRGTNEKLFF

j_gene: TRBJ2-2
abundance: -
v_gene: TRBV6-5
d_gene: -
CDR3nt: TGTGCCAGCATTGGAGGACGGCCCCGTTGGGGGGCCGGGGAGCTGTTTTTT
CDR3aa: CASIGGRPRWGAGELFF